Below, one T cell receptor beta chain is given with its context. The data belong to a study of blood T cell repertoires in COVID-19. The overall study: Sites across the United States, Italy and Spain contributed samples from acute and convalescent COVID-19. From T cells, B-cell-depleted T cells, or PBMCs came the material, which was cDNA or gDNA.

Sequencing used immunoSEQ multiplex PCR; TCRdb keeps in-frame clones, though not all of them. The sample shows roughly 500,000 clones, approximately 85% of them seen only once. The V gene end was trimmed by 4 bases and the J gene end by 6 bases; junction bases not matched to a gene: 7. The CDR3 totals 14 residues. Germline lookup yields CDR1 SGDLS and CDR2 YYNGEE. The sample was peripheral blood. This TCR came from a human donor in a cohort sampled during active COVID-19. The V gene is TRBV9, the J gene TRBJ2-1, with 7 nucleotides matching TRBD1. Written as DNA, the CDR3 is TGTGCCAGCAGCTTGACAGGGCTTCTCAATGAGCAGTTCTTC. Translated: CASSLTGLLNEQFF.